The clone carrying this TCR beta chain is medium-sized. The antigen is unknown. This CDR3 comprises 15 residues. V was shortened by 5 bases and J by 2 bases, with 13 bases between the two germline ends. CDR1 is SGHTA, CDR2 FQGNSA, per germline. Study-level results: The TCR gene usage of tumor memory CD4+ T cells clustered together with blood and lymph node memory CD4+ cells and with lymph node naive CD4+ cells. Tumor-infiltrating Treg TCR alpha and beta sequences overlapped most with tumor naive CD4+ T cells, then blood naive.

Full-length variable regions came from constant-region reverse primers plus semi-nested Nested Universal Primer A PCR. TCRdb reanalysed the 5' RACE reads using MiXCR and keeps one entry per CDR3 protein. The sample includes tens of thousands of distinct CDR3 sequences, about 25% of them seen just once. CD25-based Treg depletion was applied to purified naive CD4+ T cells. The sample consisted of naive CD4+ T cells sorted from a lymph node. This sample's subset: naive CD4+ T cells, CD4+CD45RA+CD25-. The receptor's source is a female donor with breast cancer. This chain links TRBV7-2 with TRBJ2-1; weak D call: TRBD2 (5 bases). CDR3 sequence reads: CASSPSEGAYNEQFF. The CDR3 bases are TGTGCCAGCAGCCCCTCCGAGGGCGCCTACAATGAGCAGTTCTTC.